The following is a T cell receptor (beta chain) sequence with its context. Only in-frame clones appear in the TCRdb table, and some are missing; sequencing was by immunoSEQ multiplex PCR. The sample carries some 86,000 clones, about 82% recorded once. The CDR3 is 14 residues long. V gave up 5 bases and J gave up 2 bases, with 13 bases separating them. Germline V gene lookup returns CDR1 SNHLY and CDR2 FYNNEI. This sample was taken from a study of OX40 agonist ivuxolimab in advanced cancers. This receptor was taken from an adult with an advanced solid tumor such as melanoma, head and neck, liver or kidney cancer. The chain links TRBV2 to TRBJ2-7; D might be TRBD1 or TRBD2, each matching 6 bases. Sample: CD4+ or CD8+ T cells sorted from blood, taken in a trial of the OX40 agonist ivuxolimab. The CDR3 loop reads CASSRTGATYEQYF. Written as DNA, the CDR3 is TGTGCCAGCAGTCGAACGGGGGCTACCTACGAGCAGTACTTC. Full variable domain (outside the CDR3, taken from reference TRBV2 and TRBJ2-7): EPEVTQTPSHQVTQMGQEVILRCVPISNHLYFYWYRQILGQKVEFLVSFYNNEISEKSEIFDDQFSVERPDGSNFTLKIRSTKLEDSAMYFCASSRTGATYEQYFGPGTRLTVT.